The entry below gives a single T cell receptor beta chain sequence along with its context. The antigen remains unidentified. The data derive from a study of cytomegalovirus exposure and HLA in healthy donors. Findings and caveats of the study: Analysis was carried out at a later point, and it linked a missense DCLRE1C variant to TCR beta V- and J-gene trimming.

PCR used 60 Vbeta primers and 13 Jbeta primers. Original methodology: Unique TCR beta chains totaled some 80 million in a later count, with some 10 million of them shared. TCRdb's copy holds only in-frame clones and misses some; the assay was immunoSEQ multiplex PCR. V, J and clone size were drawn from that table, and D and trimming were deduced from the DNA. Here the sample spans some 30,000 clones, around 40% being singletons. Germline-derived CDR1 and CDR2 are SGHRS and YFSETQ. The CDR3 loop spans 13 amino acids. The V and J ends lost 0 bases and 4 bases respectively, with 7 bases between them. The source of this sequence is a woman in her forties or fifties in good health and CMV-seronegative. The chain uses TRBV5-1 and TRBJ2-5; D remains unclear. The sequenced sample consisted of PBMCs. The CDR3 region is CASSLERRETQYF. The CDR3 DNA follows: TGCGCCAGCAGCTTGGAGAGGAGAGAGACCCAGTACTTC. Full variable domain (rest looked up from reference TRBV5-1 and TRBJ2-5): KAGVTQTPRYLIKTRGQQVTLSCSPISGHRSVSWYQQTPGQGLQFLFEYFSETQRNKGNFPGRFSGRQFSNSRSEMNVSTLELGDSALYLCASSLERRETQYFGPGTRLLVL.